One sample yielded the 29 T cell receptor beta chains listed below, sequenced in a study of TET2 disruption in CD19-targeted CAR T cells. The table came from immunoSEQ multiplex PCR; TCRdb's copy has only in-frame clones and leaves some out. The specimen's table records under 30,000 clones. These TCRs' antigens remain unknown. Indicated treatment: autologous CTL019 cells: CD19 CAR with 4-1BB and CD3 zeta domains. The sample in question was CD8- CAR+ T cells sorted from cultured blood T cells, obtained for CD19 CAR T cell therapy. Subset of the sample: CD8-negative CAR-positive T cells from the infusion product. The source of these receptors is a man in his 70s with chronic lymphocytic leukemia.

Worth noting for this clone: The germline gene is not matched at one end of the junction; a read error may be the cause. With the read ending 3 residues before the CDR3 end, the germline J gene is used to fill in that end. V gene TRBV7-9 combines with J gene TRBJ2-5, with 7 nucleotides matching TRBD2. CDR1 is SEHNR, CDR2 FQNEAQ, per germline (reference sequence). The CDR3 runs 15 residues. Incomplete CDR3 DNA: TGTTCCAGCCGACTACGCGGGGGATTCACAGATACC. The encoded protein is CSSRLRGGFTDT. The entire CDR3 sequence reads CSSRLRGGFTDTQYF.

In regard to this clone: The read stops 3 residues short of the end of the CDR3; the missing end is completed from the germline J gene. The gene calls are TRBV5-1 and TRBJ2-3; TRBD1 agrees at 12 bases. With 6 bases clipped from V and 2 bases from J, the junction kept 4 bases outside the gene matches. This CDR3 spans 15 amino acids. CDR1 and CDR2 from the germline V gene are SGHRS and YFSETQ. The CDR3: CASTGTGGFTDTQYF. The part of the CDR3 DNA that was read is TGCGCCAGCACAGGGACAGGGGGCTTCACAGATACG.

In the case of this clone: The read comes to an end 3 residues before the CDR3 does, leaving the germline J gene to fill in the end. The gene calls are TRBV5-1 and TRBJ1-1, with 10 positions matching TRBD1. V dropped 0 bases and J dropped 3; count of bases not matched to a gene: 2. This CDR3 spans 15 amino acids. Per the germline V gene, CDR1 is SGHRS and CDR2 is YFSETQ. CDR3 protein: CASSLAGQGDTEAFF. The sequenced part of the CDR3 DNA is TGCGCCAGCAGCTTGGCTGGACAGGGGGACACTGAA.

A note on this clone: The DNA ends 3 residues before the CDR3 does, and the rest of the CDR3 is filled in from the germline J gene. J is TRBJ1-6 and V is TRBV13; no clear D gene. V gave up 2 bases and J gave up 12 bases, with 5 bases separating them. This CDR3 has 11 amino acids. Germline V gives CDR1 PRHDT, CDR2 FYEKMQ (reference sequence). The CDR3 reads CASSLRGPLHF. The CDR3 DNA, read in part, is TGTGCCAGCAGCTTACGGGGACCC.

With regard to this clone: The read halts 3 residues ahead of the CDR3 end, with the missing end drawn from the germline J gene. This rearrangement joins TRBV4-1 to TRBJ1-6; D might be TRBD1 (6 bases). This CDR3 contains 15 residues. The V end lost 4 bases, the J end lost 5 bases, and 12 bases lay between the germline ends. In germline, CDR1 is MGHRA, CDR2 YSYEKL. CDR3 in amino acids: CASSRVDSDNSPLHF. The CDR3 bases that were read are TGCGCCAGCAGCCGCGTGGACAGTGATAATTCACCC.

On this clone: The read ends 3 residues before the CDR3 terminus; that terminus is restored from the germline J gene. The chain joins TRBV5-1 to TRBJ2-3, with D possibly matching TRBD1 (5 bases). The V end lost 4 bases, the J end lost 0 bases, and 18 bases lay between the germline ends. CDR3 length equals 17 residues. The germline gives CDR1 SGHRS, CDR2 YFSETQ. CDR3: CASSRVTTGDSTDTQYF. Incomplete CDR3 DNA: TGCGCCAGCAGCCGCGTAACAACAGGAGACAGCACAGATACG.

As to this clone: The read halts 3 residues ahead of the CDR3 end, with the missing end drawn from the germline J gene. The chain has TRBV24-1 and TRBJ2-7, with D unclear. Per the germline V gene, CDR1 is KGHDR and CDR2 is SFDVKD. The CDR3 covers 12 residues. The V end was cut by 7 bases, the J end by 0 bases, with 6 bases between. The CDR3 protein is CATSGGSYEQYF. CDR3 DNA (partial): TGTGCCACCAGCGGCGGCTCCTACGAG.

Regarding this clone: The DNA ends 3 residues before the CDR3 does, and the rest of the CDR3 is filled in from the germline J gene. The J gene is TRBJ2-1, the V gene TRBV6-2 or TRBV6-3; D unresolved. This CDR3 contains 15 residues. Looked up from germline, CDR1 is MNHEY and CDR2 is SVGEGT. The ends were cut back, 6 bases at V and 9 bases at J, with 21 bases in the middle. The chain's CDR3 is CASRATQGGVGEQFF. The CDR3 DNA, read in part, is TGTGCCAGCAGGGCCACCCAAGGCGGTGTGGGTGAG.

On this clone itself: The read falls 3 residues short of the CDR3 end, and the missing part is taken from the germline J gene. The rearrangement joins TRBV6-1 to TRBJ2-4; weak D call: TRBD1 (6 bases). Deletions cut 0 bases from V and 0 bases from J, with 9 bases between. This CDR3 is 16 amino acids long. Germline CDR1 is MNHNS and CDR2 is SASEGT. The sequenced part of the CDR3 DNA is TGTGCCAGCAGTGAAGCGAGGACAGCAGCCAAAAACATT. It encodes CASSEARTAAKNI. The complete CDR3 sequence is CASSEARTAAKNIQYF.

As to this clone: The read is 3 residues too short to cover the CDR3 end, so that end is filled in from the germline J gene. The chain uses TRBV5-4 and TRBJ1-2; 7 nucleotides align to TRBD1. CDR3 size: 13 residues. Germline V gives CDR1 SGHNT, CDR2 YYREEE (reference sequence). The covered CDR3 bases are TGTGCCAGCAGCCACGGACAGGCCCGCGGC. Protein product: CASSHGQARG. The whole CDR3 region reads CASSHGQARGYTF.

Comment on this clone: One junction end does not reproduce the germline sequence, and a read error may be involved. The CDR3 end is not reached by the read, which stops 3 residues before it; the germline J gene fills it in. The chain combines TRBV2 with TRBJ1-3; perhaps TRBD1 as D (5 bases). This CDR3 has 14 amino acids. Germline V CDR1 and CDR2: SNHLY, FYNNEI. The CDR3 DNA, read in part, is TGTGCCAGCAGTCGAGGGGTCTCTGGAGACACC. Translation: CASSRGVSGDT. The complete CDR3 protein is CASSRGVSGDTIYF.

On this clone: The CDR3 end is not reached by the read, which stops 3 residues before it; the germline J gene fills it in. The J gene is TRBJ2-3, the V gene TRBV7-8; 8 bases are shared with TRBD2. CDR1 SGHVS and CDR2 FQNEAQ come from the germline V gene. This CDR3 has 16 residues. CDR3 bases read: TGTGCCAGCAGCCTTCGGGCGGGGGGCAATCAAGAGACG. This translates into CASSLRAGGNQET. The complete CDR3 reads CASSLRAGGNQETQYF.

To note about this clone: The CDR3 end falls 3 residues outside the read, so it is completed with the germline J gene. The chain combines TRBV2 with TRBJ2-5; 7 nucleotides line up with TRBD2. Germline CDR1 is SNHLY and CDR2 is FYNNEI. Germline trimming cut 4 bases from V and 2 bases from J; bases unmatched to any gene: 4. The CDR3 length is 14 residues. The part of the CDR3 DNA that was read is TGTGCCAGCAGTGCCTGGACTAGTCAAGAGACC. It codes for CASSAWTSQET. The full CDR3 is CASSAWTSQETQYF.

The CDR3 reads CAPTGGPGNTEAFF. The DNA read from the CDR3 is TGTGCCCCCACCGGAGGCCCGGGGAACACTGAA. This chain connects TRBV2 to TRBJ1-1; D gene unclear. The read ends 3 residues early relative to the CDR3; the germline J gene fills the gap. The CDR3 runs 14 residues. V was trimmed by 11 bases and J by 1 base, leaving 17 bases between them. Germline V gives CDR1 SNHLY, CDR2 FYNNEI.

Regarding this clone: The read falls 3 residues short of the CDR3 end, and the missing part is taken from the germline J gene. This chain connects TRBV5-1 to TRBJ1-6, with 10 bases matching TRBD1. The CDR3 totals 17 residues. V shed 4 bases and J 7 bases; nucleotides not matched to a gene: 11. Germline V gene sequence: CDR1 SGHRS, CDR2 YFSETQ. The CDR3 protein is CASSNAPPGQGNSPLHF. The DNA read from the CDR3 is TGCGCCAGCAGCAACGCTCCGCCGGGACAGGGGAATTCACCC.

Comment on this clone: Read coverage stops 3 residues before the CDR3 terminus; the germline J gene supplies the remainder. The chain recombines TRBV11-1 with TRBJ2-1, with D tentatively TRBD1 (6 bases). Germline V lookup: CDR1 SGHAT, CDR2 FQDESV (reference sequence). The CDR3 loop spans 14 amino acids. Trimming took off 5 bases at V and 2 bases at J, with 10 bases between the two ends. The sequenced CDR3 bases are TGTGCCAGCAGCCCCCGGGACACCTACAATGAG. Amino acid sequence: CASSPRDTYNE. Given in full, the CDR3 is CASSPRDTYNEQFF.

With respect to this clone: The sequence runs out 3 residues before the end of the CDR3; the remainder is reconstructed from the germline J gene. The V and J genes are TRBV19 and TRBJ1-5, with 10 nucleotides matching TRBD1. This CDR3 has 15 amino acids. Trimming took 3 bases from V and 6 from J; bases not matched to a gene: 5. Germline-derived CDR1 and CDR2 are LNHDA and SQIVND (reference sequence). The CDR3: CASSMPGQGIQPQHF. The CDR3 bases that were read are TGTGCCAGTAGTATGCCGGGACAGGGGATTCAGCCC.

Here the CDR3 reads CASSFGTLNQPQHF. Partial CDR3 DNA: TGTGCCAGCAGCTTCGGGACACTCAATCAGCCC. This rearrangement joins TRBV5-5 to TRBJ1-5; D perhaps matches TRBD1 (6 bases). The read is 3 residues too short to cover the CDR3 end, so that end is filled in from the germline J gene. The germline gives CDR1 SGHKS, CDR2 YYEKEE (reference sequence). CDR3 size: 14 residues. The V end lost 2 bases, the J end lost 3 bases, and 9 bases lay between the germline ends.

As for this clone: Read data end 3 residues before the CDR3 end; the end is taken from the germline J gene. The chain uses TRBV2 and TRBJ1-2, with 9 bases identical to TRBD1. There are 15 residues in the CDR3. The germline V gene encodes CDR1 SNHLY and CDR2 FYNNEI. The CDR3 protein is CASSDGTGSGDTYTF. Incomplete CDR3 DNA: TGTGCCAGCAGTGACGGGACAGGGTCGGGGGATACC.

In the case of this clone: Read data end 3 residues before the CDR3 end; the end is taken from the germline J gene. Different DNA sequences within this sample yield the same CDR3. V and J are TRBV7-3 and TRBJ1-2; 7 bases are shared with TRBD1. The V gene end was trimmed by 1 base and the J gene end by 7 bases; junction bases not matched to a gene: 9. Germline lookup yields CDR1 SGHTA and CDR2 FQGTGA. This CDR3 is 15 amino acids long. Here the CDR3 reads CASSLRRDRQLGYTF. CDR3 DNA, as far as it was read: TGTGCCAGCAGCTTAAGGCGGGACAGACAACTTGGC.

As regards this clone: The sequence runs out 3 residues before the end of the CDR3; the remainder is reconstructed from the germline J gene. The rearrangement uses TRBV5-5 and TRBJ1-1; D is perhaps TRBD1 (5 bases). The CDR3 consists of 14 residues. Trimming left V 4 bases short and J 1 base short, with 11 bases between. In germline, CDR1 is SGHKS, CDR2 YYEKEE (reference sequence). The part of the CDR3 DNA that was read is TGTGCCAGCAGCATGACAGCTTCGAACACTGAA. Protein product: CASSMTASNTE. The entire CDR3 reads CASSMTASNTEAFF.

Worth noting for this clone: The missing CDR3 end, 3 residues past where the read stops, is filled in from the germline J gene. The chain is built from TRBV5-1 and TRBJ2-7; the match to TRBD1 covers 10 bases. Unmatched junction bases numbered 1, after V lost 5 bases and J lost 2 bases. CDR1 is SGHRS and CDR2 is YFSETQ in the germline V gene. This CDR3 has 13 amino acids. CDR3 protein: CASSGTGAYEQYF. CDR3 bases read: TGCGCCAGCAGTGGGACAGGGGCCTACGAG.

Note on this clone: The read gets to within 3 residues of the CDR3 end, and the germline J gene fills in the rest. This chain connects TRBV11-2 to TRBJ2-1, with D perhaps TRBD2 (6 bases). Trimming left V 0 bases short and J 3 bases short, with 9 bases between. Germline loops: CDR1 SGHAT, CDR2 FQNNGV. The CDR3 length is 15 residues. The CDR3 reads CASSLDGGVYNEQFF. The sequenced part of the CDR3 DNA is TGTGCCAGCAGCTTAGACGGGGGTGTCTACAATGAG.

The part of the CDR3 DNA that was read is TGCGCCAGCAGCTCAGGACAGGGCGGTCAAGAGACC. It translates to CASSSGQGGQET. The full CDR3 protein reads CASSSGQGGQETQYF. The V call is TRBV5-1, the J call TRBJ2-5, with TRBD1 identical over 8 bases. The read ends 3 residues shy of where the CDR3 ends; the end is completed using the germline J gene. The CDR3 is made up of 15 amino acids. V shed 3 bases and J 2 bases; nucleotides not matched to a gene: 6. Germline V gene lookup returns CDR1 SGHRS and CDR2 YFSETQ.

Turning to this clone: From the germline J gene comes the end of the CDR3, since the read stops 3 residues before it. This chain connects TRBV6-2 or TRBV6-3 to TRBJ2-5; tentatively, D is TRBD2 (6 bases). The V gene's germline CDR1 is MNHEY and CDR2 SVGEGT. This CDR3 has 17 residues. V gave up 0 bases and J gave up 2 bases, with 16 bases separating them. Here the CDR3 reads CASSYSAARDFQETQYF. The CDR3 bases that were read are TGTGCCAGCAGTTACTCGGCAGCGCGGGACTTTCAAGAGACC.

The DNA read from the CDR3 is TGTGCCAGCAGTCAAGGAGGGGGGGTGGGTCAGCCC. This gives the protein CASSQGGGVGQP. The full CDR3 protein reads CASSQGGGVGQPQHF. The gene calls are TRBV12-3 or TRBV12-4 and TRBJ1-5, with D possibly TRBD1 on 6 matching bases. The read gets to within 3 residues of the CDR3 end, and the germline J gene fills in the rest. CDR3 length: 15 amino acids. V dropped 5 bases and J dropped 6 bases, with 17 bases sitting between them.

In regard to this clone: The observed sequence ends 3 residues before the CDR3 terminus, with the missing tail filled in from the germline J gene. The chain employs TRBV7-6 and TRBJ1-2; 9 bases line up with TRBD1. The CDR3 is made up of 18 amino acids. From germline, CDR1 is SGHVS and CDR2 FNYEAQ. The sequenced CDR3 bases are TGTGCCAGCAGCTTAGGGGGATGGGGGACAGGGTTAGCAGATACC. Its translation: CASSLGGWGTGLADT. The full CDR3 protein is CASSLGGWGTGLADTYTF.

Worth noting for this clone: The CDR3 extends 3 residues past the end of the read, so its final part is completed from the germline J gene. The gene calls are TRBV11-2 and TRBJ2-7; the match to TRBD2 covers 10 bases. Germline V gives CDR1 SGHAT, CDR2 FQNNGV. The trim removed 5 bases at V and 3 bases at J, leaving 4 bases unmatched. The CDR3 consists of 14 residues. The sequenced part of the CDR3 DNA is TGTGCCAGCAGCCCTACTAGCGGGATCTACGAG. Its protein product is CASSPTSGIYE. The complete CDR3 protein is CASSPTSGIYEQYF. The entire variable domain, with the rest obtained from reference TRBV11-2 and TRBJ2-7, is as follows: EAGVAQSPRYKIIEKRQSVAFWCNPISGHATLYWYQQILGQGPKLLIQFQNNGVVDDSQLPKDRFSAERLKGVDSTLKIQPAKLEDSAVYLCASSPTSGIYEQYFGPGTRLTVT.

Note on this clone: The CDR3 end is not reached by the read, which stops 3 residues before it; the germline J gene fills it in. The J gene is TRBJ2-4, the V gene TRBV5-1; D is possibly TRBD1 (6 bases). The CDR3 sequence is 14 residues long. Germline V gene data show CDR1 as SGHRS and CDR2 as YFSETQ. V gave up 2 bases and J gave up 9 bases, with 15 bases separating them. CDR3 DNA (partial): TGCGCCAGCAGCTTAATATGGGGGCAGGTCATT. This sequence encodes CASSLIWGQVI. The entire CDR3 reads CASSLIWGQVIQYF. Complete variable domain (other parts from reference TRBV5-1 and TRBJ2-4): KAGVTQTPRYLIKTRGQQVTLSCSPISGHRSVSWYQQTPGQGLQFLFEYFSETQRNKGNFPGRFSGRQFSNSRSEMNVSTLELGDSALYLCASSLIWGQVIQYFGAGTRLSVL.